Listed below are T cell receptor beta chains from one sample, sequenced in a study of blood T cell repertoires in COVID-19. TCRdb keeps only in-frame clones here, not all; method: immunoSEQ multiplex PCR. Of some 100,000 clones listed, roughly 90% are singletons. The source material was peripheral blood. The receptor source for this set is a human donor with active COVID-19. The donor label of this sample is uncertain. The CDR3 runs from the conserved cysteine through the conserved F or W. D genes are given only for firm matches. Size is omitted from some rows. Given values are once, few, many or a class for expanded clones.

DNA | CDR3 | J | V | size | D
TGCGCCAGCAGCCAAGATACCGGGGTCGGCTATGGCTACACCTTC | CASSQDTGVGYGYTF | TRBJ1-2 | TRBV4-3 | once | -
TGTGCCAGCAGCTTAGCCGAGGTCGGCAACCGAAACATTCAGTACTTC | CASSLAEVGNRNIQYF | TRBJ2-4 | TRBV7-2 | - | -
TGTGCCTGGAGAGATACGGGTTCAGATACGCAGTATTTT | CAWRDTGSDTQYF | TRBJ2-3 | TRBV30 | - | -
TGCGCCAGCAGTCAGACTGAGAACTATGGCTACACCTTC | CASSQTENYGYTF | TRBJ1-2 | TRBV4-1 | - | -
TGTGCTAGCAGCGACCGGGACAGGGTGGACACCGGGGAGCTGTTTTTT | CASSDRDRVDTGELFF | TRBJ2-2 | TRBV7-7 | - | TRBD1
TGTGCCAGCAGTTACTCCACAGGGGCCTACGAGCAGTACTTC | CASSYSTGAYEQYF | TRBJ2-7 | TRBV6-6 | - | TRBD1
TGTGCCAGCAGAGAAACTAGCGGGGTGTACAATGAGCAGTTCTTC | CASRETSGVYNEQFF | TRBJ2-1 | TRBV2 | - | TRBD2
TGTGCCAGCAGACCGATTGCGGGGGGGCCTTCCTATGAGCAGTTCTTC | CASRPIAGGPSYEQFF | TRBJ2-1 | TRBV11-2 | - | TRBD2
TGTGCCAGCTCACCGACCCGGGGGATTTATGGCTACACCTTC | CASSPTRGIYGYTF | TRBJ1-2 | TRBV18 | - | -
TGCAGCGTCTTTTCGGGGGCCAACGTCCTGACTTTC | CSVFSGANVLTF | TRBJ2-6 | TRBV29-1 | - | -
TGTGCCAGCAGCCAGGGCAATGGTAATGAAAAACTGTTTTTT | CASSQGNGNEKLFF | TRBJ1-4 | TRBV7-9 | - | -
TGTGCCAGCAGCCAAACAGGAAGGAGCTCCTACGAGCAGTACTTC | CASSQTGRSSYEQYF | TRBJ2-7 | TRBV14 | - | -
TGTGCCACCAGCAGAGTAGGGACAAAGTACGAGCAGTACTTC | CATSRVGTKYEQYF | TRBJ2-7 | TRBV15 | - | -
TGTGCCAGCAGGGACAGGAGGGGATCGAACACTGAAGCTTTCTTT | CASRDRRGSNTEAFF | TRBJ1-1 | TRBV6-5 | - | TRBD1
TGTGCCAGCAGCTTAGGCGGGTTTTTCTATGGCTACACCTTC | CASSLGGFFYGYTF | TRBJ1-2 | TRBV7-8 | - | -
TGTGCCAGCAGCAACTGGGCAGGGGGGTACAATGAGCAGTTCTTC | CASSNWAGGYNEQFF | TRBJ2-1 | TRBV5-8 | - | -
TGTGCCAGCAGCTCCTTCTATCGAACAGGGACCTACACCTTC | CASSSFYRTGTYTF | TRBJ1-2 | TRBV7-2 | - | -
TGTGCCACCAGTGATTGGGGGACAGGGGGTAATGAAAAACTGTTTTTT | CATSDWGTGGNEKLFF | TRBJ1-4 | TRBV24-1 | - | TRBD1
TGTGCCAGCAGCCCAGGTGTTAGCACTGAAGCTTTCTTT | CASSPGVSTEAFF | TRBJ1-1 | TRBV11-3 | - | -
TGTGCCAGCAGCTTACAGGTCCCAGATACGCAGTATTTT | CASSLQVPDTQYF | TRBJ2-3 | TRBV7-2 | - | -
TGTGCCAGCAGCCCAGGGACAGGGGTTGCCGGGGAGCTGTTTTTT | CASSPGTGVAGELFF | TRBJ2-2 | TRBV5-6 | - | TRBD1
TGCGCCAGCAGCTTCAGTTCGTCGGGGGATGGCTACACCTTC | CASSFSSSGDGYTF | TRBJ1-2 | TRBV5-1 | - | -
TGTGCCAGCAGCTCCAGTTTGTATCAGCCCCAGCATTTT | CASSSSLYQPQHF | TRBJ1-5 | TRBV6-5 | - | -
TGCGCCAGCAGCCTGGGGCCTAGCGGGATAACCTACGAGCAGTACTTC | CASSLGPSGITYEQYF | TRBJ2-7 | TRBV5-1 | - | TRBD2